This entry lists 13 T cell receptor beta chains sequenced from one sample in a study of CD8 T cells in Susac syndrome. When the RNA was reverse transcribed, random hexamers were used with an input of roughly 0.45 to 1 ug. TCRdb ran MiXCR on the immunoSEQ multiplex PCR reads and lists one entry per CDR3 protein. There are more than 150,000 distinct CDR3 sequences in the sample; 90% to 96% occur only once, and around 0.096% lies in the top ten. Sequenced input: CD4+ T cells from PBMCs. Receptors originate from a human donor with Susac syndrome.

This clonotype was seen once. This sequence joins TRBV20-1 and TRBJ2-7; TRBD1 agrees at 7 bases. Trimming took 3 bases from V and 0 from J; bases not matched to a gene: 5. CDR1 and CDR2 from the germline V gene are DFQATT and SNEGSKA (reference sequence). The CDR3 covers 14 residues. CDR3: CSASSRTGSYEQYF. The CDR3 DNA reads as TGCAGTGCTAGCTCCCGGACAGGCTCCTACGAGCAGTACTTC.

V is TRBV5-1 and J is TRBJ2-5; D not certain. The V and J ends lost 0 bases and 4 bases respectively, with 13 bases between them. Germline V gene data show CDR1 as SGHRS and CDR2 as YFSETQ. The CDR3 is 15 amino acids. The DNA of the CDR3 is TGCGCCAGCAGCTTGGGGCTCGTTTTAGGAGAGACCCAGTACTTC. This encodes CASSLGLVLGETQYF.

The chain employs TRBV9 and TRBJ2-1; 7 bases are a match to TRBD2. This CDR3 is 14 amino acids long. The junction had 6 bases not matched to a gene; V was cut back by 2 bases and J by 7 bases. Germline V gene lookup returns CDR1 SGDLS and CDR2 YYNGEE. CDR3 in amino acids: CASSVSGGWNEQFF. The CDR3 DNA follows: TGTGCCAGCAGCGTGTCGGGGGGTTGGAATGAGCAGTTCTTC.

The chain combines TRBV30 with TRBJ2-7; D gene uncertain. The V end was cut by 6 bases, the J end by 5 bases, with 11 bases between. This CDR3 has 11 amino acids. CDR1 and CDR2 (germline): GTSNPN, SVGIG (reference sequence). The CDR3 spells CACTQVHEQYF. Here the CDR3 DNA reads TGTGCCTGTACTCAGGTCCACGAGCAGTACTTC.

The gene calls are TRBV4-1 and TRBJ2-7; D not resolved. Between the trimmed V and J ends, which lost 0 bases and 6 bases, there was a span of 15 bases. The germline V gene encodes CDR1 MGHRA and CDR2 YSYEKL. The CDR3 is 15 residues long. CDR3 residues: CASSQEARRAFEQYF. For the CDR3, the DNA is TGCGCCAGCAGCCAAGAGGCTAGAAGAGCGTTCGAGCAGTACTTC.

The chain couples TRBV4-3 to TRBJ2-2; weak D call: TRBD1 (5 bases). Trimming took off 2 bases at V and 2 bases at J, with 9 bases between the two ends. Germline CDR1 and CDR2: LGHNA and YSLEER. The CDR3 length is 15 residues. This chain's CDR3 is CASSQRTPNTGELFF. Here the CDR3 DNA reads TGCGCCAGCAGCCAAAGGACACCTAACACCGGGGAGCTGTTTTTT.

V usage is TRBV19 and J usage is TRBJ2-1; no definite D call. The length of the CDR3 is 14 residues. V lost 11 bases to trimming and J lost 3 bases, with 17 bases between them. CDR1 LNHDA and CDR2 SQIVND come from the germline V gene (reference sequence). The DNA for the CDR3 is TGTGCCGCTAGTAGTGGCTACGACTACAATGAGCAGTTCTTC. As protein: CAASSGYDYNEQFF.

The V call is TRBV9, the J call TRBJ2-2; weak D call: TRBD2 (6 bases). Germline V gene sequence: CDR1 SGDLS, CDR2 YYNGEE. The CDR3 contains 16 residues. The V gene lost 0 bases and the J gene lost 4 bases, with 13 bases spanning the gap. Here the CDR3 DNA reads TGTGCCAGCAGCGTAGCTACGGGACTTAGCACCGGGGAGCTGTTTTTT. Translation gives CASSVATGLSTGELFF. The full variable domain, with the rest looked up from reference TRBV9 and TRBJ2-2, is DSGVTQTPKHLITATGQRVTLRCSPRSGDLSVYWYQQSLDQGLQFLIQYYNGEERAKGNILERFSAQQFPDLHSELNLSSLELGDSALYFCASSVATGLSTGELFFGEGSRLTVL.

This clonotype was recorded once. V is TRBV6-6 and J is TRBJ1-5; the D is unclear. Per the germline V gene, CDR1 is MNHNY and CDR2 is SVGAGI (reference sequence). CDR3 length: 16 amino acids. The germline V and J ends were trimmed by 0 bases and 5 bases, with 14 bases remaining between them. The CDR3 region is CASSYSIGLVDQPQHF. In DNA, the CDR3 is TGTGCCAGCAGTTACTCGATAGGGTTGGTTGATCAGCCCCAGCATTTT.

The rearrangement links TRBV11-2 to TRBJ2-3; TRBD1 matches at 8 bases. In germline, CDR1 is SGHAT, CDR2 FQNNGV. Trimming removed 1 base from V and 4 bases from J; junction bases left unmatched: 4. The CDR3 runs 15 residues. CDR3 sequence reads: CASSLGTGTSDTQYF. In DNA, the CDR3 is TGTGCCAGCAGCTTAGGGACAGGGACTTCAGATACGCAGTATTTT.

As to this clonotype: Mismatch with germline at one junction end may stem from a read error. The CDR3 protein is CASNRIDNPPLHF. The CDR3 bases are TGTGCCAGCAACCGAATCGATAATCCACCCCTCCACTTT. The chain uses TRBV28 and TRBJ1-6; no clear D. Germline assignment: CDR1 MDHEN and CDR2 SYDVKM. The CDR3 runs to 13 residues.

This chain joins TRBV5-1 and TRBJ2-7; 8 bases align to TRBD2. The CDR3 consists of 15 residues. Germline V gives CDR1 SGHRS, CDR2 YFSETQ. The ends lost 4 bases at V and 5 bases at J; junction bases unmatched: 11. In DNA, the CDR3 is TGCGCCAGCAGCCCGGGAGGGCCAGGGCGGCACGAGCAGTACTTC. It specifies CASSPGGPGRHEQYF. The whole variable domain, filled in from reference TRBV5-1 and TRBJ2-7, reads KAGVTQTPRYLIKTRGQQVTLSCSPISGHRSVSWYQQTPGQGLQFLFEYFSETQRNKGNFPGRFSGRQFSNSRSEMNVSTLELGDSALYLCASSPGGPGRHEQYFGPGTRLTVT.

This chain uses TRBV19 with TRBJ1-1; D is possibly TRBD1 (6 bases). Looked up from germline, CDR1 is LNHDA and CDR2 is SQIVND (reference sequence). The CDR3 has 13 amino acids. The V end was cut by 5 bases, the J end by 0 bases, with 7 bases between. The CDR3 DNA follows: TGTGCCAGTAGTGAGGGGGTGAACACTGAAGCTTTCTTT. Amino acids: CASSEGVNTEAFF. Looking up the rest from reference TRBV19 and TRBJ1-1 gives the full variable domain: DGGITQSPKYLFRKEGQNVTLSCEQNLNHDAMYWYRQDPGQGLRLIYYSQIVNDFQKGDIAEGYSVSREKKESFPLTVTSAQKNPTAFYLCASSEGVNTEAFFGQGTRLTVV.